This T cell receptor beta chain was captured by sequencing in a study of T cell changes during pregnancy in multiple sclerosis. Here immunoSEQ multiplex PCR was the method, and the copy in TCRdb shows in-frame clones only, minus some. Altogether about 40,000 clones are present, about 88% being singletons, with the ten largest covering around 0.49%. The CDR3 consists of 15 residues. The trim removed 3 bases at V and 4 bases at J, leaving 7 bases unmatched. Looked up from germline, CDR1 is GTSNPN and CDR2 is SVGIG (reference sequence). This material consisted of CD4+ T cells from peripheral blood mononuclear cells, taken in the first trimester of pregnancy. The receptor comes from a female donor with multiple sclerosis, enrolled in a pregnancy study. The chain joins TRBV30 to TRBJ2-5; 11 positions match TRBD2. The CDR3 DNA reads as TGTGCCTGGAGACGGGGACTAGCGGAGGGAGAGACCCAGTACTTC. This gives the protein CAWRRGLAEGETQYF.